This entry describes one T cell receptor (beta chain). What antigen it recognizes has not been identified. HCMV serostatus was determined by detecting HCMV-specific IgG in serum with a commercial ELISA kit. Ficoll density gradient centrifugation was used to isolate peripheral blood mononuclear cells from blood. The listed sequencing device is Illumina HiSeq 2000. TCR beta cDNA libraries were made by 5'RACE template switching that added a universal primer site and unique molecular identifiers. cDNA synthesis was primed from the TCR beta constant segment, followed by two successive PCR amplification steps. For the original study's pipeline: MIGEC was used to demultiplex reads and group the reads by UMI, and MiTCR was used to assemble and quantify clonotypes. Only TCR cDNA sequences supported by at least two reads were kept to exclude erroneous sequences. The tcR package was used for downstream repertoire analysis, and clonotypes were matched across fractions by CDR3 nucleotide sequence plus V segment. Antigen specificity was annotated against VDJdb with VDJmatch, allowing one amino acid substitution in CDR3. TCRdb reprocessed the reads, reporting each CDR3 protein sequence once and no DNA. TCRdb, not the authors, supplied the V and J calls. This sample's table carries 300,000 to 500,000 distinct CDR3 sequences. The ten largest clones add up to roughly 10% of the sample.

There are 15 amino acids in the CDR3, from cysteine to phenylalanine inclusive. No DNA is given. CDR1 MNHNY and CDR2 SVGAGI are derived from the germline V gene (reference sequence). This entry comes from a study of T cells expressing NK-cell markers (dated by TCRdb to about 2020). Turning to the overall study: In sorted CD3+CD56+NKG2C+, CD3+CD56+NKG2C- and CD3+CD56-NKG2C+ T-cell subsets from about 8 donors, TCR beta-chain repertoires were profiled. Of the eight sequenced donors, seven were found to be HCMV-seropositive and one was found to be HCMV-seronegative. The eight sequenced donors were randomly selected healthy volunteers, three men and five women. Libraries were sequenced as 2 x 150 bp reads on Illumina HiSeq 2000/2500, MiSeq or NextSeq.

Overall study outcomes, separate from this receptor: For five or six donors, the dominant CD3+CD56+NKG2C+ clonotypes were among the top 10 CD8+ clonotypes and accounted for about 1.0-7.0% of CD8+ T cells. Those dominant clonotypes were again the most abundant among CD3+CD56-NKG2C+ cells in a few donors, at 28.3-60.1%. Whether the expanded NKG2C-expressing T cell clones were specific for HCMV antigens remained unclear.

This receptor was identified in a woman aged 45-65 years in good health. Donor details come from another sample of the same person, matched by shared clones. The rearranged chain carries TRBV6-6 and TRBJ1-5; TCRdb returns TRBD1, unconfirmable since there is no DNA. The material sequenced was blood T cells: a sorted CD56 or NKG2C T cell subset, CD4+ or CD8+ T cells, or bulk PBMC T cells (not recorded which). The CDR3 in this case is CASTRTGVSNQPQHF.